This T cell receptor (beta chain) emerged from a study of T cell changes during pregnancy in multiple sclerosis. TCRdb keeps only in-frame clones here, not all; method: immunoSEQ multiplex PCR. This sample has about 99,000 clones, with about 91% found just once. CDR1 is MNHEY, CDR2 SVGAGI, per germline. V shed 5 bases, J shed 2 bases, and the junction held 2 bases outside the gene matches. CDR3 length: 14 amino acids. The clonotype originates from a female donor with multiple sclerosis, enrolled in a pregnancy study. This chain links TRBV6-5 with TRBJ1-5, with TRBD1 identical over 8 bases. The source was peripheral blood, collected after pregnancy. CDR3 sequence (DNA): TGTGCCAGCAGTGGACAGGGCGGCAATCAGCCCCAGCATTTT. Residues: CASSGQGGNQPQHF.